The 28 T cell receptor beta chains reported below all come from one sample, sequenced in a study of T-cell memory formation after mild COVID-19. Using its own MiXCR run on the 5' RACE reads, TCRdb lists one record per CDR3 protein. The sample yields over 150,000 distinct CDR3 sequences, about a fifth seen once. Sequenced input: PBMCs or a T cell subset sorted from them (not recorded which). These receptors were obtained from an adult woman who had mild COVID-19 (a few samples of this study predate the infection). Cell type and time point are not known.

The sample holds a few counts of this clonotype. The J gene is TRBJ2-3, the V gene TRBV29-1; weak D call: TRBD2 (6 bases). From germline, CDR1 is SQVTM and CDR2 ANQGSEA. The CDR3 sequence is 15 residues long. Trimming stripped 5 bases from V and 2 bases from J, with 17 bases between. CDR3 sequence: CSVRFSSAATDTQYF. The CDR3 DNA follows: TGCAGCGTTCGTTTTTCTAGCGCCGCCACAGATACGCAGTATTTT.

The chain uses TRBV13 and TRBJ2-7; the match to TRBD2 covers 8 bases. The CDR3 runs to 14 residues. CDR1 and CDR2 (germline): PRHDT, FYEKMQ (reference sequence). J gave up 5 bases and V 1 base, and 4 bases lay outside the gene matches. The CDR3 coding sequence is TGTGCCAGCAGCTTAGTCCCAGCGGGGGACGAGCAGTACTTC. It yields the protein CASSLVPAGDEQYF.

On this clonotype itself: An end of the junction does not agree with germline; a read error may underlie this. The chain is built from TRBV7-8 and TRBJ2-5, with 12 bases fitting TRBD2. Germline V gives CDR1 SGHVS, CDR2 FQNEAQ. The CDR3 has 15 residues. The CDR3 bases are TGTGCCAGCAGCCACGGACTAGCGGGGAGGGAGACCAAGTACTTC. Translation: CASSHGLAGRETKYF. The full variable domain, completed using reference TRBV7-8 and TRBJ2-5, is GAGVSQSPRYKVAKRGQDVALRCDPISGHVSLFWYQQALGQGPEFLTYFQNEAQLDKSGLPSDRFFAERPEGSVSTLKIQRTQQEDSAVYLCASSHGLAGRETKYFGPGTRLLVL.

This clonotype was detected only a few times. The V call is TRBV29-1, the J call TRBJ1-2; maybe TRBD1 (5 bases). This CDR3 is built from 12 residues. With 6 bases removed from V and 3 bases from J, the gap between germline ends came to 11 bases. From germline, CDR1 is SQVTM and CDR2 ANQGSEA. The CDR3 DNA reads TGCAGCGTGATGACAGAAGACTATGGCTACACCTTC. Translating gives CSVMTEDYGYTF.

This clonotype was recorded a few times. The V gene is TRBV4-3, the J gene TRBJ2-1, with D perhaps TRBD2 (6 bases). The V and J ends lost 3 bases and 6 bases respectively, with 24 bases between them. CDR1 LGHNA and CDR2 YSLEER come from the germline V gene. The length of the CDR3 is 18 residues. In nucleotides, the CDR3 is TGCGCCAGCAGCCACGCTCCTCCCGGGAGCTTCCCTTCCAATGAGCAGTTCTTC. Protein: CASSHAPPGSFPSNEQFF.

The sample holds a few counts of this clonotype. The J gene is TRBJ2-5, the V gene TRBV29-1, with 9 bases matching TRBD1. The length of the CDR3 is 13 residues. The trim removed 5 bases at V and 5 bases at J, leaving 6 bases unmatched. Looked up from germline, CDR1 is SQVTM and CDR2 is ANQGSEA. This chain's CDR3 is CSVPRTGEETQYF. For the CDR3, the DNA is TGCAGCGTTCCCCGGACAGGGGAGGAGACCCAGTACTTC.

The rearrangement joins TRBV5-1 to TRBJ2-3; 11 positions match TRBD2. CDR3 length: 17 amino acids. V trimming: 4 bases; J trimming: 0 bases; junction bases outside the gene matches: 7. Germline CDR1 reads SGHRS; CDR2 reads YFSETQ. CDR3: CASSPRTSGSSTDTQYF. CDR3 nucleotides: TGCGCCAGCAGCCCCCGGACTAGCGGGTCTAGCACAGATACGCAGTATTTT.

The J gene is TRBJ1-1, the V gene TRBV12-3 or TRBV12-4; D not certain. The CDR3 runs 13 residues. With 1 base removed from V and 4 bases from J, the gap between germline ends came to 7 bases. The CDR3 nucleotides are TGTGCCAGCAGTTTAGGATCGAGCACTGAAGCTTTCTTT. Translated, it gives CASSLGSSTEAFF.

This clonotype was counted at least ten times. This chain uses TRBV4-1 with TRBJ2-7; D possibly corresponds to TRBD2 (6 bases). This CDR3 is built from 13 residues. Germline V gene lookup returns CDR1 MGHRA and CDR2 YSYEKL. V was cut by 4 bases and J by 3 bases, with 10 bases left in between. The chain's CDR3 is CASSPGLLYEQYF. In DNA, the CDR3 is TGCGCCAGCAGCCCGGGACTCCTCTACGAGCAGTACTTC.

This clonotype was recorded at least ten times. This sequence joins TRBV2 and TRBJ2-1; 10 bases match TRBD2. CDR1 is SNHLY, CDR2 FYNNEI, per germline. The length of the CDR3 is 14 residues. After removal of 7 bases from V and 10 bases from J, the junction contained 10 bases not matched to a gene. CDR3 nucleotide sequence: TGTGCCAGCAATGGGCTAGCGGGAGTTGGAGAGCAGTTCTTC. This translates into CASNGLAGVGEQFF.

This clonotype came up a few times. Here the CDR3 reads CASSADGGGNQPQHF. Written as DNA, the CDR3 is TGTGCCAGCAGCGCCGACGGGGGGGGCAATCAGCCCCAGCATTTT. This sequence joins TRBV9 and TRBJ1-5; TRBD1 might be the D (5 bases). In germline, CDR1 is SGDLS, CDR2 YYNGEE. This CDR3 contains 15 residues. Trimming left V 3 bases short and J 2 bases short, with 12 bases between.

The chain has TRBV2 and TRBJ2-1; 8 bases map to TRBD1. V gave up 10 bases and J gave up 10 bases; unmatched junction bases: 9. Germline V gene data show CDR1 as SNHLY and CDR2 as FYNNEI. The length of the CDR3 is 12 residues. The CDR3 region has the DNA TGTGCCATCTGGACAGGGATGACCGAGCAGTTCTTC. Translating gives CAIWTGMTEQFF.

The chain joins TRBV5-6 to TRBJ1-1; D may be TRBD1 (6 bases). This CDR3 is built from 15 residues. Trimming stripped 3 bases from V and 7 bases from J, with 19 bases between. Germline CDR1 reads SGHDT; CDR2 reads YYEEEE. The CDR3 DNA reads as TGTGCCAGCAGCTATAGACGGGGGCAAAGGGTTGAAGCTTTCTTT. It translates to CASSYRRGQRVEAFF. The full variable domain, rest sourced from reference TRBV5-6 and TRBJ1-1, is DAGVTQSPTHLIKTRGQQVTLRCSPKSGHDTVSWYQQALGQGPQFIFQYYEEEERQRGNFPDRFSGHQFPNYSSELNVNALLLGDSALYLCASSYRRGQRVEAFFGQGTRLTVV.

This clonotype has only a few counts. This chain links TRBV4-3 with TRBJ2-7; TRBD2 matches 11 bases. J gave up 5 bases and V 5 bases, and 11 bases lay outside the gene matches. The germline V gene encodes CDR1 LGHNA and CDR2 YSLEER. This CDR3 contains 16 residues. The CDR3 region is CASSYSTGLAVHEQYF. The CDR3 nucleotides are TGCGCCAGCAGCTACAGCACGGGACTAGCGGTACACGAGCAGTACTTC.

CDR3 nucleotides: TGCAGTGCTAGGTGGGGGAACACTGAAGCTTTCTTT. Encoded protein: CSARWGNTEAFF. The chain carries TRBV20-1 and TRBJ1-1; D ambiguous. With 3 bases removed from V and 1 base from J, the gap between germline ends came to 6 bases. The CDR3 runs 12 residues. In germline, CDR1 is DFQATT, CDR2 SNEGSKA (reference sequence).

CDR3: CSVVTGMGNTEAFF. The CDR3, as DNA: TGCAGCGTGGTGACAGGGATGGGGAACACTGAAGCTTTCTTT. This rearrangement joins TRBV29-1 to TRBJ1-1, with 7 positions matching TRBD1. Looked up from germline, CDR1 is SQVTM and CDR2 is ANQGSEA. The CDR3 extends over 14 amino acids. V shed 6 bases and J 1 base; nucleotides not matched to a gene: 8.

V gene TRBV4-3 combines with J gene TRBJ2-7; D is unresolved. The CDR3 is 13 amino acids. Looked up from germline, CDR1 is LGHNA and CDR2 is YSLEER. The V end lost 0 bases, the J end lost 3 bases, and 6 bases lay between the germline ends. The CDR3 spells CASSQDGIYEQYF. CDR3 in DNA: TGCGCCAGCAGCCAAGACGGAATCTACGAGCAGTACTTC.

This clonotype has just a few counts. CDR3 protein: CASSVETSYEQYF. The CDR3 coding sequence is TGTGCCAGCAGCGTAGAGACATCCTACGAGCAGTACTTC. This chain uses TRBV7-9 with TRBJ2-7; unclear D gene. The germline V gene encodes CDR1 SEHNR and CDR2 FQNEAQ (reference sequence). V shed 5 bases and J shed 1 base, with 9 bases lying between them. The CDR3 extends over 13 amino acids.

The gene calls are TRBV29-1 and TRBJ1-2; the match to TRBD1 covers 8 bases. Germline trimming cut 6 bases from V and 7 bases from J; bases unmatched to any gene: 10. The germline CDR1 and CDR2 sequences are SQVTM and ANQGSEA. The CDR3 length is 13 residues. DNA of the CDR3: TGCAGCGTCCCGGGACAGGTTGTTTCTGGCTACACCTTC. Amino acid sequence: CSVPGQVVSGYTF.

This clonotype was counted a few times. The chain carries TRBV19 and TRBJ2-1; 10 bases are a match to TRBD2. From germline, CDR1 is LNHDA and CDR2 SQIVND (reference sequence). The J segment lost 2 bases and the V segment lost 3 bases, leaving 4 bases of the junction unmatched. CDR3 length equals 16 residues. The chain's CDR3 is CASSITTSGPYNEQFF. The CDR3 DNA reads TGTGCCAGTAGTATCACGACTAGCGGGCCCTACAATGAGCAGTTCTTC.

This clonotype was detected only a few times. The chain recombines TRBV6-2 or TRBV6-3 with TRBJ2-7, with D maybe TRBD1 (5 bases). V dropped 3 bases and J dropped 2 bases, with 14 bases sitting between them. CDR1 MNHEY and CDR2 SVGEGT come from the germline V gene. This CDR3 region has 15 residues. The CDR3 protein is CASSYPAGLAYEQYF. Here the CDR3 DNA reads TGTGCCAGCAGTTATCCGGCAGGGTTAGCCTACGAGCAGTACTTC.

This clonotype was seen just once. As DNA, the CDR3 is TGTGCCAGCAGTCCAAACCCAGGGGGGTTGCAGCCTTATGGCTACACCTTC. Its protein is CASSPNPGGLQPYGYTF. V gene TRBV27 combines with J gene TRBJ1-2; 7 positions agree with TRBD1. J was trimmed by 5 bases and V by 5 bases; bases with no gene match: 17. CDR3 length: 17 residues. Germline CDR1 reads MNHEY; CDR2 reads SMNVEV (reference sequence).

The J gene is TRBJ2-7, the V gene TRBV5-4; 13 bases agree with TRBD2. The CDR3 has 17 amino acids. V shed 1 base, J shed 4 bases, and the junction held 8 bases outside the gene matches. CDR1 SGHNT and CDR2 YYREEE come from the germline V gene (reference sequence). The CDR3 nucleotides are TGTGCCAGCAGCTTGCGGGTACTAGCGGGGGGGCCTTACGAGCAGTACTTC. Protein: CASSLRVLAGGPYEQYF.

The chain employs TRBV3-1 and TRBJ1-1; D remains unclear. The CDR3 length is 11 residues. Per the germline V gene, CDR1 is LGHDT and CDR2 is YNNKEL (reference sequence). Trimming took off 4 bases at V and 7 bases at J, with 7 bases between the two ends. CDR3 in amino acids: CASSLAYEAFF. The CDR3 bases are TGTGCCAGCAGCCTAGCCTATGAAGCTTTCTTT.

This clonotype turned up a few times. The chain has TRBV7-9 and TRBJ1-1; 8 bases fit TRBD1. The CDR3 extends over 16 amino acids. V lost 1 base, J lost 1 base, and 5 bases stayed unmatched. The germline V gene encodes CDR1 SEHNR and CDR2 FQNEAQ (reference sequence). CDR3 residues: CASSLGTGGRNTEAFF. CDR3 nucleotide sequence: TGTGCCAGCAGCTTAGGAACAGGGGGAAGGAACACTGAAGCTTTCTTT.

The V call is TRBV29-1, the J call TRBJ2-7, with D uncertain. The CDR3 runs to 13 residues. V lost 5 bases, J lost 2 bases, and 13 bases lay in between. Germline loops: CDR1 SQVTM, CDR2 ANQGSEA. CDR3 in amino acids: CSVRAGLTYEQYF. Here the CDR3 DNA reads TGCAGCGTTCGGGCAGGCCTCACCTACGAGCAGTACTTC.

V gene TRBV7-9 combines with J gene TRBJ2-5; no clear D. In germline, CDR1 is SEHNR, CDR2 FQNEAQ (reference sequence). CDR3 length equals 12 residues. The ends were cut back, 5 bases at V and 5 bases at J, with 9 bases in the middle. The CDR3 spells CASSEHGETQYF. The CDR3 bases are TGTGCCAGCAGCGAACATGGGGAGACCCAGTACTTC.

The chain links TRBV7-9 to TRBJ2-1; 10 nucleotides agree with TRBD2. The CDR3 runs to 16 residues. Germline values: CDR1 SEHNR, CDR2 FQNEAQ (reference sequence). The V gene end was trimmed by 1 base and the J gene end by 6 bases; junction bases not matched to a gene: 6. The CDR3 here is CASSLGLAGATNEQFF. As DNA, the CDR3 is TGTGCCAGCAGCTTAGGTCTAGCGGGAGCAACCAATGAGCAGTTCTTC.